The subject of this entry is one T cell receptor (beta chain). What it binds is not known. All the people who gave samples were healthy bone marrow donors. Unrecorded immune exposures were likely, despite nominal health at sampling. V trimming: 3 bases; J trimming: 5 bases; junction bases outside the gene matches: 13. Germline V gene sequence: CDR1 SGHRS, CDR2 YFSETQ. The CDR3 loop spans 16 amino acids. The study ran its PCR with 60 Vbeta and 13 Jbeta primers. Data came from immunoSEQ multiplex PCR; TCRdb stores just in-frame clones and leaves some out. This repertoire shows 170,000 or so clones, about 80% found once; its top ten account for 6.5% to 8.5%. The data were obtained in a study of cytomegalovirus exposure and HLA in healthy donors. Points from the study as a whole: As was reported, the classifier diagnosed cytomegalovirus status with high specificity and sensitivity.

The clonotype comes from a man aged 30-40 years in good health and CMV-seropositive. The V and J genes are TRBV5-1 and TRBJ2-5, with 7 bases identical to TRBD1. The sample taken for sequencing was PBMCs. CDR3 amino acids: CASSSSLPTGPETQYF. DNA for the CDR3: TGCGCCAGCAGCTCCTCACTACCGACAGGGCCGGAGACCCAGTACTTC.